Described below is a single T cell receptor beta chain sequence and its context. Its antigen is unidentified. V gave up 4 bases and J gave up 7 bases; unmatched junction bases: 12. The germline CDR1 and CDR2 sequences are SEHNR and FQNEAQ (reference sequence). This CDR3 is built from 16 residues. Here immunoSEQ multiplex PCR was the method, and the copy in TCRdb shows in-frame clones only, minus some. The sample holds fewer than 60,000 clones; around 84% are singletons and the top ten take 0.45% to 0.55%. The sample originates from a study of graft-versus-host responses after intestinal transplantation. Study summary: Anti-thymocyte globulin served as induction for all recipients, who then took tacrolimus and steroids for roughly 3 years.

Sample: unstimulated CD4+ T cells sorted from spleen or lymph node cells, taken before transplant. The origin of this receptor is a human donor who was the organ donor for an intestinal transplant. The V call is TRBV7-9, the J call TRBJ2-2; TRBD2 aligns across 7 bases. As DNA, the CDR3 is TGTGCCAGCAGCTCCCCTCCGGGGGGACGCAGCGGGGAGCTGTTTTTT. Its translation: CASSSPPGGRSGELFF.